This T cell receptor (beta chain) was identified in a study of T cells in Graves' hyperthyroidism and ophthalmopathy. Template material for amplifying TCR beta CDR3 regions consisted of RNA transcripts. During a first-round RT-PCR of the TCR CDR3, the HTBI primer set was used. TCRdb processed the multiplex PCR reads anew with MiXCR; each CDR3 protein has one entry. This table holds approximately 330,000 distinct CDR3 sequences, over 20% found once. The germline V gene has CDR1 GTSNPN and CDR2 SVGIG (reference sequence). Trimming took off 0 bases at V and 6 bases at J, with 17 bases between the two ends. This CDR3 has 15 residues.

This TCR came from a woman between 45 and 65 years old with Graves' hyperthyroidism. This chain links TRBV30 with TRBJ1-2; no clear D. Sequenced input: blood. CDR3 in amino acids: CAWSVWASPGDGYTF. Written as DNA, the CDR3 is TGTGCCTGGAGTGTATGGGCCTCCCCGGGCGATGGCTACACCTTC.